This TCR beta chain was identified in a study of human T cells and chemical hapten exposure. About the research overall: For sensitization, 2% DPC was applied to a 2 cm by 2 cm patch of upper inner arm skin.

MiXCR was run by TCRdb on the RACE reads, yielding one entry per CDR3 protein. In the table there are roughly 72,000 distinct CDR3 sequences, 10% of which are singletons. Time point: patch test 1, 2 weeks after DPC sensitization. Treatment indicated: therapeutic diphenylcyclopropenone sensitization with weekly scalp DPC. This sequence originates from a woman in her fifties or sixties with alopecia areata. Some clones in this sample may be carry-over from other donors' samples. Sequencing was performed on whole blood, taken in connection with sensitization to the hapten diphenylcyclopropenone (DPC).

The CDR3: CASSLAPTEQFF. CDR3 DNA sequence: TGCGCCAGCAGCTTGGCCCCCACGGAGCAGTTCTTC. The chain employs TRBV5-1 and TRBJ2-1; no firm D call. The CDR3 contains 12 residues. Looked up from germline, CDR1 is SGHRS and CDR2 is YFSETQ. V was clipped by 0 bases and J by 10 bases, with 8 bases between them.